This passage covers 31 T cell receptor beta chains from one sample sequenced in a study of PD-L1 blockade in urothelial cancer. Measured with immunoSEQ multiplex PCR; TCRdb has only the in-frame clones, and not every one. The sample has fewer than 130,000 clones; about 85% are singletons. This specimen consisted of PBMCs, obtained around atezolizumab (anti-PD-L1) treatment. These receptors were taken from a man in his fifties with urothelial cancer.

CDR3 in amino acids: CASSLSRVNQPQHF. DNA of the CDR3: TGTGCCAGCAGTTTGTCCAGGGTTAACCAGCCCCAGCATTTT. The chain recombines TRBV6-5 with TRBJ1-5; a possible D gene is TRBD1 (5 bases). Trimming cost V 4 bases and J 7 bases, with 14 bases left between them. The CDR3 loop spans 14 amino acids. Germline CDR1 and CDR2: MNHEY and SVGAGI.

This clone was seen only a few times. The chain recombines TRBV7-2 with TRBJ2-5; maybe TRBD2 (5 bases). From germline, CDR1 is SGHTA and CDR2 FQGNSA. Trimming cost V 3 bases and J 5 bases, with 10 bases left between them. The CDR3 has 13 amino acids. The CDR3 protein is CASSFEGVETQYF. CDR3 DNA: TGTGCCAGCAGCTTCGAGGGCGTCGAGACCCAGTACTTC.

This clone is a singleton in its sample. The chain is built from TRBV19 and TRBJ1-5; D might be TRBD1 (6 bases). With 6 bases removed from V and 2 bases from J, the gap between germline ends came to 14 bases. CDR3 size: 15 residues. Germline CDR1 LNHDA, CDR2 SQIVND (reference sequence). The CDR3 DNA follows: TGTGCCAGTAGACCTAACAGGGACCGCAATCAGCCCCAGCATTTT. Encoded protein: CASRPNRDRNQPQHF.

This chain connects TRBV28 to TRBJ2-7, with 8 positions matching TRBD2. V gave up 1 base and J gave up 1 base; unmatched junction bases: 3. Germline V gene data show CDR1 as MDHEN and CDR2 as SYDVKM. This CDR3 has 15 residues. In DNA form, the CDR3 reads TGTGCCAGCAGTTTATCGGGACTAGAATCCTACGAGCAGTACTTC. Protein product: CASSLSGLESYEQYF. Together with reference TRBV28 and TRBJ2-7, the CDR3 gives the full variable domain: DVKVTQSSRYLVKRTGEKVFLECVQDMDHENMFWYRQDPGLGLRLIYFSYDVKMKEKGDIPEGYSVSREKKERFSLILESASTNQTSMYLCASSLSGLESYEQYFGPGTRLTVT.

The CDR3 loop reads CASSESAPGRGGADTQYF. The CDR3 DNA is TGCGCCAGCAGTGAGTCGGCCCCGGGCCGGGGGGGAGCAGATACGCAGTATTTT. The chain recombines TRBV10-1 with TRBJ2-3; 8 positions agree with TRBD2. Germline-derived CDR1 and CDR2 are WNHNN and SYGVQD (reference sequence). The CDR3 extends over 18 amino acids. Trimming removed 0 bases from V and 4 bases from J; junction bases left unmatched: 12.

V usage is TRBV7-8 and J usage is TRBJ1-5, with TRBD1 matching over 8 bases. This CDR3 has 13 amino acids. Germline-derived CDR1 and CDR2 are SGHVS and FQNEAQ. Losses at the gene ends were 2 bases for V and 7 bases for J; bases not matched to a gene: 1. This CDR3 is CASSLTGGQPQHF. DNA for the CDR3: TGTGCCAGCAGCTTAACAGGGGGGCAGCCCCAGCATTTT.

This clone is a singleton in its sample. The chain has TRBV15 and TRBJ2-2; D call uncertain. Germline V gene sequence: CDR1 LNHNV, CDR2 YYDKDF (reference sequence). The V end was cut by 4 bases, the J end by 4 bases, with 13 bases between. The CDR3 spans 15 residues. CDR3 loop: CATSTGLGATGELFF. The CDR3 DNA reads TGTGCCACCAGCACTGGGTTGGGCGCCACCGGGGAGCTGTTTTTT.

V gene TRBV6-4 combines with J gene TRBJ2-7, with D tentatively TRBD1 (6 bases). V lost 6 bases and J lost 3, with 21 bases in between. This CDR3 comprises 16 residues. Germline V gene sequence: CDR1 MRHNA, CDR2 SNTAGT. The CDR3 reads CASSPEAGTMSYEQYF. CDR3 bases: TGTGCCAGCAGCCCCGAAGCCGGGACAATGAGCTACGAGCAGTACTTC.

The CDR3 spells CASTDTHSGNTIYF. The DNA of the CDR3 is TGTGCCTCAACCGACACTCACTCTGGAAACACCATATATTTT. The chain employs TRBV30 and TRBJ1-3; D is unclear. The V gene's germline CDR1 is GTSNPN and CDR2 SVGIG (reference sequence). This CDR3 comprises 14 residues. Trimming cost V 7 bases and J 0 bases, with 13 bases left between them.

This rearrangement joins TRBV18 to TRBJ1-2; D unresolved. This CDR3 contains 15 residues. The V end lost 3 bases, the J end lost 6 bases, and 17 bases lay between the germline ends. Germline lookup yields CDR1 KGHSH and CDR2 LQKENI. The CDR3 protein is CASSPGLGFLDGYTF. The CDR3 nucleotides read TGTGCCAGCTCACCCGGGTTAGGTTTTTTGGATGGCTACACCTTC.

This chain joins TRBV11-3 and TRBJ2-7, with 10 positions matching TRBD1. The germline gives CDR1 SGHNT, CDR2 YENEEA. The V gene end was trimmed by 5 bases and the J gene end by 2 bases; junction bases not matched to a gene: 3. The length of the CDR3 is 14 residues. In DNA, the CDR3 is TGTGCCAGCAGCCTAGGACAGGGGGCCTACGAGCAGTACTTC. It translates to CASSLGQGAYEQYF.

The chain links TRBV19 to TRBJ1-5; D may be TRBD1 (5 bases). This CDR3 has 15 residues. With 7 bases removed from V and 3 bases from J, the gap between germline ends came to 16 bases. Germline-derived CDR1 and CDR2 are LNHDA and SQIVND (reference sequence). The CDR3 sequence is CASTPGDSDNQPQHF. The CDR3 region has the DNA TGTGCCAGTACCCCTGGTGACAGTGACAATCAGCCCCAGCATTTT. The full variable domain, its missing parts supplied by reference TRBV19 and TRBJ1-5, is DGGITQSPKYLFRKEGQNVTLSCEQNLNHDAMYWYRQDPGQGLRLIYYSQIVNDFQKGDIAEGYSVSREKKESFPLTVTSAQKNPTAFYLCASTPGDSDNQPQHFGDGTRLSIL.

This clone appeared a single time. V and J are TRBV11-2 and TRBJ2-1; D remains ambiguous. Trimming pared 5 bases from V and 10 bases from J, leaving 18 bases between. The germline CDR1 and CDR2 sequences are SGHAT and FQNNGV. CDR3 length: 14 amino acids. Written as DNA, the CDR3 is TGTGCCAGCAGCCCTTCTCGCTCCGCCGGGGAGCAGTTCTTC. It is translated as CASSPSRSAGEQFF. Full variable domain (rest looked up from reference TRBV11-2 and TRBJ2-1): EAGVAQSPRYKIIEKRQSVAFWCNPISGHATLYWYQQILGQGPKLLIQFQNNGVVDDSQLPKDRFSAERLKGVDSTLKIQPAKLEDSAVYLCASSPSRSAGEQFFGPGTRLTVL.

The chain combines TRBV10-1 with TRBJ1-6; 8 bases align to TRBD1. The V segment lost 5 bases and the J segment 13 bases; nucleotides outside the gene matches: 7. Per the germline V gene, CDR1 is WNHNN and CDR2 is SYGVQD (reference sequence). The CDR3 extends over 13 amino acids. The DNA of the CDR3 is TGCGCCAGCAGTACCGGGACAGGCGGCCCCCTCCACTTT. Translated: CASSTGTGGPLHF.

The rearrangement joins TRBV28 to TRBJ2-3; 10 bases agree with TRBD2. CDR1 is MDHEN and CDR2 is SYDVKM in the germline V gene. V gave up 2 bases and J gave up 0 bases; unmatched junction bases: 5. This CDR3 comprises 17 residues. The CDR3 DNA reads TGTGCCAGCAGTTTAAGGACTAGCGGAAGTAGCACAGATACGCAGTATTTT. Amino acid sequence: CASSLRTSGSSTDTQYF.

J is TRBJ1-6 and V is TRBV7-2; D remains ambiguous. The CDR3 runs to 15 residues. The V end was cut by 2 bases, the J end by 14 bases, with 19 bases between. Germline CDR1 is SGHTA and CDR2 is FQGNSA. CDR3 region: CASSLPFFGQEALHF. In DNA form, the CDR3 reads TGTGCCAGCAGCTTACCGTTCTTCGGGCAGGAGGCCCTCCACTTT.

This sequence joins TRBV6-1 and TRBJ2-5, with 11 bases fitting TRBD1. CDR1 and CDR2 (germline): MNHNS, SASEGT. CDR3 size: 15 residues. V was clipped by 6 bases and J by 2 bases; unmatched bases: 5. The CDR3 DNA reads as TGTGCCAGCAGGATCGGGACAGGGGGTCAAGAGACCCAGTACTTC. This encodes CASRIGTGGQETQYF.

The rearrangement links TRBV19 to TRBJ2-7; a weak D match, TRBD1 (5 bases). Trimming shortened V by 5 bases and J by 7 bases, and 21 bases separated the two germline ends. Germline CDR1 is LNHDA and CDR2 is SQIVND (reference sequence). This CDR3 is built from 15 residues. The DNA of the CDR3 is TGTGCCAGTAGTCCCCCGATCTATACAGGTGGGGAGCAGTACTTC. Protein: CASSPPIYTGGEQYF.

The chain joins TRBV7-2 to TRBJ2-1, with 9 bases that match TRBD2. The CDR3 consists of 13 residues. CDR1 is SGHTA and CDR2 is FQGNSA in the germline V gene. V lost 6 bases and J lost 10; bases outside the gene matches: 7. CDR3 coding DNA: TGTGCCAGCAGTTTCGTCCTAGCGGGAGAGCAGTTCTTC. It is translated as CASSFVLAGEQFF.

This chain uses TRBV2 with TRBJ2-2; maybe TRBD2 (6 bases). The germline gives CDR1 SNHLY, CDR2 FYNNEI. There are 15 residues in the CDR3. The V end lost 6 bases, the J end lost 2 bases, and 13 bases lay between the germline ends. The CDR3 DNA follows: TGTGCCAGCAGGGTGGGAGGAACTAACACCGGGGAGCTGTTTTTT. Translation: CASRVGGTNTGELFF.

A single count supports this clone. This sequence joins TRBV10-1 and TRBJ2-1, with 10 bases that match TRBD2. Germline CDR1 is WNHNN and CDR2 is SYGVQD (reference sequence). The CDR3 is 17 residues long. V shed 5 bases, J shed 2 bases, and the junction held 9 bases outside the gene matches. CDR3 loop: CASSKKGLATTYNEQFF. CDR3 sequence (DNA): TGCGCCAGCAGTAAAAAGGGACTAGCGACAACCTACAATGAGCAGTTCTTC.

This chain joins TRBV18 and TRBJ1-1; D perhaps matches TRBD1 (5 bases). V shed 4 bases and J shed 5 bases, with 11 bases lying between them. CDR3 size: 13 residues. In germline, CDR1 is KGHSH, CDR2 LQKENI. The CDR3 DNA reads TGTGCCAGCTCACGCGCCGGGGGGACTGAAGCTTTCTTT. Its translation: CASSRAGGTEAFF. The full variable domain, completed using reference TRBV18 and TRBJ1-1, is NAGVMQNPRHLVRRRGQEARLRCSPMKGHSHVYWYRQLPEEGLKFMVYLQKENIIDESGMPKERFSAEFPKEGPSILRIQQVVRGDSAAYFCASSRAGGTEAFFGQGTRLTVV.

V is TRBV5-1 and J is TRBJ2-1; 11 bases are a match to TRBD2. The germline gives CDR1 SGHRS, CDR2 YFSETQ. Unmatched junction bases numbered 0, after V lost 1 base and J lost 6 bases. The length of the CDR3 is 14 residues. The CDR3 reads CASSLTSGSNEQFF. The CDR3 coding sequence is TGCGCCAGCAGCTTGACTAGCGGGAGCAATGAGCAGTTCTTC.

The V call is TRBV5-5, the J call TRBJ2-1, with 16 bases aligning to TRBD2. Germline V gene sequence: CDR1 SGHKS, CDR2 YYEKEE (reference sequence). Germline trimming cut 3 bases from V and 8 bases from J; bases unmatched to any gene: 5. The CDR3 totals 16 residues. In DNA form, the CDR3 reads TGTGCCAGCAGCTCGGGACTAGCGGGAGGGCCCGATGAGCAGTTCTTC. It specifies CASSSGLAGGPDEQFF.

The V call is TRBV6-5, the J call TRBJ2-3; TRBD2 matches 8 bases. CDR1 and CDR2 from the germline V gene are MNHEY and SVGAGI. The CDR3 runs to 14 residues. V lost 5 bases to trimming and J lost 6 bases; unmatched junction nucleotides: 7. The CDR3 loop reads CASSRTSSHDTQYF. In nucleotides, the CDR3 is TGTGCCAGCAGTAGGACTAGCAGCCATGATACGCAGTATTTT.

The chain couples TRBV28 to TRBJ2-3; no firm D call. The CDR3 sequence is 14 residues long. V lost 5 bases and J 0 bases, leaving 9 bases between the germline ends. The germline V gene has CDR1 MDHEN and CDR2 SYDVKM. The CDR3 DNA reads TGTGCCAGCAGTGATCGACATAGCACAGATACGCAGTATTTT. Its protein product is CASSDRHSTDTQYF.

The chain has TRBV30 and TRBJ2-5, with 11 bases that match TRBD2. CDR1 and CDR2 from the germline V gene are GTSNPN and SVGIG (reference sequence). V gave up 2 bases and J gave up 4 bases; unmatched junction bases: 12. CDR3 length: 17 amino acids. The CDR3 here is CAWSSRRTSGSGETQYF. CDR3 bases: TGTGCCTGGAGTTCTAGGCGAACTAGCGGGAGTGGAGAGACCCAGTACTTC.

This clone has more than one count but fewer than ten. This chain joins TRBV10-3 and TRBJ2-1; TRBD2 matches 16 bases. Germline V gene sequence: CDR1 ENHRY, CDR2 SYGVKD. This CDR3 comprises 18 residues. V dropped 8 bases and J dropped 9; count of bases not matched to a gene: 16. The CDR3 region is CAIGRRDSGTSGRGEQFF. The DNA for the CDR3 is TGTGCCATCGGCCGTAGGGATTCCGGGACTAGCGGGAGGGGTGAGCAGTTCTTC.

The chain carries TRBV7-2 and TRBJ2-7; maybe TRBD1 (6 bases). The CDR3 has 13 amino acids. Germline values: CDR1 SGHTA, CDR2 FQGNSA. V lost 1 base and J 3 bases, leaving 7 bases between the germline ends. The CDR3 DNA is TGTGCCAGCAGCTTAGGGGGGCACTACGAGCAGTACTTC. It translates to CASSLGGHYEQYF.

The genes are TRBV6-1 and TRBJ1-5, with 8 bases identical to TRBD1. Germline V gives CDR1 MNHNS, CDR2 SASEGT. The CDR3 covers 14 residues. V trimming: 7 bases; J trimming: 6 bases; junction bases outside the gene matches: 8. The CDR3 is CASTLDRGGQPQHF. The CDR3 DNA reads TGTGCCAGCACTCTAGACAGGGGAGGTCAGCCCCAGCATTTT.

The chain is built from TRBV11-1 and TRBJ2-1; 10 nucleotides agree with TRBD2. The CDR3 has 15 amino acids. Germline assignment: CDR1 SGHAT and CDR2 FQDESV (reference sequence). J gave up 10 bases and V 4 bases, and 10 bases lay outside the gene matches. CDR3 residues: CASSSAAGGRREQFF. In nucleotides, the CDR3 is TGTGCCAGCAGCTCCGCAGCGGGAGGGAGAAGGGAGCAGTTCTTC.